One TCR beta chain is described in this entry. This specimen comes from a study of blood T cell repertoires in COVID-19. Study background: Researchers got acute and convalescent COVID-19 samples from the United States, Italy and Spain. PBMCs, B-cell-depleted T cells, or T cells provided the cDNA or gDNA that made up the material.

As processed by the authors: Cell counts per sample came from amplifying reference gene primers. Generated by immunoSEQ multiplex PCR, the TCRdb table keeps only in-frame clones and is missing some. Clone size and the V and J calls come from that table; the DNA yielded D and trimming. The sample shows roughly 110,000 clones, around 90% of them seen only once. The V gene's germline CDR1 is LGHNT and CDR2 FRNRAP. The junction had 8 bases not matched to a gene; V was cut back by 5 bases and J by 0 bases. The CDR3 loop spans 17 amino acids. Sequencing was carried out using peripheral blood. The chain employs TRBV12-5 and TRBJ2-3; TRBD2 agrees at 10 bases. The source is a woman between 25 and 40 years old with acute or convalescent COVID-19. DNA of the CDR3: TGTGCTAGTGGTCCTGGGACTAGCGTTTCTAGCACAGATACGCAGTATTTT. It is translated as CASGPGTSVSSTDTQYF.